The clone carrying this T cell receptor (beta chain) was seen repeatedly, ten times or more. CDR1 and CDR2 from the germline V gene are DFQATT and SNEGSKA (reference sequence). This CDR3 has 12 amino acids. V lost 1 base and J 8 bases, leaving 10 bases between the germline ends. Amplification targeted TCR beta CDR3 regions from RNA transcripts. A first-round RT-PCR of the TCR CDR3 used the HTBI primer set. From the multiplex PCR reads, TCRdb called clonotypes with MiXCR, one entry per CDR3 protein. Here the sample spans 400,000 to 600,000 distinct CDR3 sequences, about 16% being singletons. The data were taken from a study of T cells in Graves' hyperthyroidism and ophthalmopathy.

The source is a young woman with Graves' ophthalmopathy. Sequencing used blood. The chain uses TRBV20-1 and TRBJ2-3; the D call may be TRBD1 or TRBD2 (5 bases each). The DNA for the CDR3 is TGCAGTGCTAGAGCTGACAGCGGTACGCAGTATTTT. Protein: CSARADSGTQYF.